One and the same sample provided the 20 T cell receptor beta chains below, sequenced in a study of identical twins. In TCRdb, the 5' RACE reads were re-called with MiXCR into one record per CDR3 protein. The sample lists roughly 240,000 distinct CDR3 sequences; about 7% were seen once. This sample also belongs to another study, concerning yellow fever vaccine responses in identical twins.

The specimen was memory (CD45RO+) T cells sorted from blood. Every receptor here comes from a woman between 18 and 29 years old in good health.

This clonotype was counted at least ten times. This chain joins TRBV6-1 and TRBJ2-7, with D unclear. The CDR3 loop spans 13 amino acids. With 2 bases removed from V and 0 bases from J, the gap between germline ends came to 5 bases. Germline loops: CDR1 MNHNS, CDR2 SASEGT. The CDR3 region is CASSERNSYEQYV. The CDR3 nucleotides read TGTGCCAGCAGTGAAAGGAACTCCTACGAGCAGTACGTC.

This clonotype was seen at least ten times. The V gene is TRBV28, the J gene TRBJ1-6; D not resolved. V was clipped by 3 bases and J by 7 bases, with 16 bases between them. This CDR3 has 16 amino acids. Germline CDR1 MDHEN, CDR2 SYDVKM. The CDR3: CASSFTLWQKNSPLHF. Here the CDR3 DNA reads TGTGCCAGCAGTTTCACACTTTGGCAGAAAAATTCACCCCTCCACTTT.

The CDR3 loop reads CASSWARDSPETQYF. The DNA for the CDR3 is TGCGCCAGCAGCTGGGCTAGGGACAGCCCGGAGACCCAGTACTTC. The chain employs TRBV5-1 and TRBJ2-5; the match to TRBD1 covers 7 bases. J gave up 5 bases and V 3 bases, and 10 bases lay outside the gene matches. The germline CDR1 and CDR2 sequences are SGHRS and YFSETQ. The CDR3 runs to 15 residues.

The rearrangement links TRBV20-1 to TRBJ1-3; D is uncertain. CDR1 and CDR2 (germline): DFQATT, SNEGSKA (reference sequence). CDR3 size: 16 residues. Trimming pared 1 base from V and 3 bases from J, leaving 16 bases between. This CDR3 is CSARATIAGGGNTIYF. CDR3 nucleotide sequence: TGCAGTGCTAGAGCTACTATAGCCGGCGGTGGAAACACCATATATTTT.

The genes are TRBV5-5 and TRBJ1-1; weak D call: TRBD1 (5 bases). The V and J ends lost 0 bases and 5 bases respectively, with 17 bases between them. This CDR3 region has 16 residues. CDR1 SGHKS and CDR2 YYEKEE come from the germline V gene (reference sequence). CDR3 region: CASSLVTAGLATEAFF. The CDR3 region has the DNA TGTGCCAGCAGCTTGGTGACAGCCGGTTTGGCAACTGAAGCTTTCTTT.

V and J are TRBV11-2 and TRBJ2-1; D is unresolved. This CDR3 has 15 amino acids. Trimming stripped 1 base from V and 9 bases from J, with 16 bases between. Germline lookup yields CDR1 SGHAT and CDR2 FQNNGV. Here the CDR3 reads CASSLGPRSVGEQFF. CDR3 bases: TGTGCCAGCAGCTTAGGTCCCCGGTCCGTTGGTGAGCAGTTCTTC.

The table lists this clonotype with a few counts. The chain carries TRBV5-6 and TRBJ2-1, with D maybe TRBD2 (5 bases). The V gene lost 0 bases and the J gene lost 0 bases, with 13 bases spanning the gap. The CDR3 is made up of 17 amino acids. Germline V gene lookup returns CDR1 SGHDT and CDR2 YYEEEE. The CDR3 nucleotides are TGTGCCAGCAGCTTGGGTTCGGGGAGTCTCTCCTACAATGAGCAGTTCTTC. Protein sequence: CASSLGSGSLSYNEQFF.

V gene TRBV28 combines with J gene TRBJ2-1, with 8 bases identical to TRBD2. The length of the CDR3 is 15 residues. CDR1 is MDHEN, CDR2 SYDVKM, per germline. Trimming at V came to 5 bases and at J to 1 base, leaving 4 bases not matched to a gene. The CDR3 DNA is TGTGCCAGCAGTATGAGCGGGAGTTCCTACAATGAGCAGTTCTTC. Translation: CASSMSGSSYNEQFF.

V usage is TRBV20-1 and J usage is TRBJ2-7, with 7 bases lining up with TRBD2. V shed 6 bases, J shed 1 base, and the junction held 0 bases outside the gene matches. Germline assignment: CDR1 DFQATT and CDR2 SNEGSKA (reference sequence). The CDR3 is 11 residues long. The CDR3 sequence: CSAGGSYEQYF. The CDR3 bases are TGCAGTGCGGGGGGGTCCTACGAGCAGTACTTC.

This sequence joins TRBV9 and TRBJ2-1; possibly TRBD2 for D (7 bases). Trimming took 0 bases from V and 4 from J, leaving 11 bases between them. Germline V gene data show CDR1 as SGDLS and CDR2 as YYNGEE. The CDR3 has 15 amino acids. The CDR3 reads CASSVDGGPYNEQFF. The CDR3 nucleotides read TGTGCCAGCAGCGTAGACGGGGGGCCATACAATGAGCAGTTCTTC.

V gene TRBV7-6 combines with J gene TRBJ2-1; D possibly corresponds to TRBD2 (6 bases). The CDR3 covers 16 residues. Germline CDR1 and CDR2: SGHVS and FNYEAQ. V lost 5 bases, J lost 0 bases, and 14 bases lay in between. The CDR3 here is CASSPSAGRSYNEQFF. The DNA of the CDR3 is TGTGCCAGCAGCCCTTCGGCGGGGCGCTCCTACAATGAGCAGTTCTTC.

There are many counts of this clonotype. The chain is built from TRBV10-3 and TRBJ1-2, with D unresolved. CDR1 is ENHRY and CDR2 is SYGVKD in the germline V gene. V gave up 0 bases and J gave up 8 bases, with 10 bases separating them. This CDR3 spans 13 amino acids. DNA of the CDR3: TGTGCCATCAGTGAGTCGTGGGGAATGGGCTACACCTTC. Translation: CAISESWGMGYTF.

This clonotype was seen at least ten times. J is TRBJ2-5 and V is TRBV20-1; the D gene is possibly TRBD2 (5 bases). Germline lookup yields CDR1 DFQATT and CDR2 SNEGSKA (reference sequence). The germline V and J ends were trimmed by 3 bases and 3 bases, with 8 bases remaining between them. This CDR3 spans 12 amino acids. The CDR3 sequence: CSASTGKETQYF. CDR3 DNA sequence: TGCAGTGCTAGTACGGGAAAAGAGACCCAGTACTTC.

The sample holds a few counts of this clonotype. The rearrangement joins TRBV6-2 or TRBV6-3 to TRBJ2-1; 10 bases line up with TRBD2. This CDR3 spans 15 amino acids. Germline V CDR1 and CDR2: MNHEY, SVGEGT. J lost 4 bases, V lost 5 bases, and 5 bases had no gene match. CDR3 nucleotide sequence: TGTGCCAGCAGTATAGGGACTAGCGAATACAATGAGCAGTTCTTC. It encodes CASSIGTSEYNEQFF.

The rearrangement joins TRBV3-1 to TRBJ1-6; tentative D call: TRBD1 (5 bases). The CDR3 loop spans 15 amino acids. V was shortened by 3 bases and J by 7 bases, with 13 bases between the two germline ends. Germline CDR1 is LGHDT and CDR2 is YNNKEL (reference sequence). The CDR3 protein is CASSHPGLLNSPLHF. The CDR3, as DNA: TGTGCCAGCAGCCACCCGGGACTGCTGAATTCACCCCTCCACTTT. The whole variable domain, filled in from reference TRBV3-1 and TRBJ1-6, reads DTAVSQTPKYLVTQMGNDKSIKCEQNLGHDTMYWYKQDSKKFLKIMFSYNNKELIINETVPNRFSPKSPDKAHLNLHINSLELGDSAVYFCASSHPGLLNSPLHFGNGTRLTVT.

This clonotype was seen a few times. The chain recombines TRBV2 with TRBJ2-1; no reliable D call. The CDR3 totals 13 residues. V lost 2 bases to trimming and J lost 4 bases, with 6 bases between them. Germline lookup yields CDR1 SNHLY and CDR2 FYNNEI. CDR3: CASSEMYYNEQFF. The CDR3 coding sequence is TGTGCCAGCAGTGAAATGTATTACAATGAGCAGTTCTTC.

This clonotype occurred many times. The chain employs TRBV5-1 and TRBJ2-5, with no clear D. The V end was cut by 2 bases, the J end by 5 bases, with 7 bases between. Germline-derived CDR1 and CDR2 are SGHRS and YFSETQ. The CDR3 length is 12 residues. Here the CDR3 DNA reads TGCGCCAGCAGCTTTAGTGGGGAGACCCAGTACTTC. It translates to CASSFSGETQYF. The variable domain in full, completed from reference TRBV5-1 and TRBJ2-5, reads KAGVTQTPRYLIKTRGQQVTLSCSPISGHRSVSWYQQTPGQGLQFLFEYFSETQRNKGNFPGRFSGRQFSNSRSEMNVSTLELGDSALYLCASSFSGETQYFGPGTRLLVL.

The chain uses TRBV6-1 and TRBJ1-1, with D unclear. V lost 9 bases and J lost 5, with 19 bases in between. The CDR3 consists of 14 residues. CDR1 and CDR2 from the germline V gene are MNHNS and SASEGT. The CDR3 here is CASEAFRGGTEAFF. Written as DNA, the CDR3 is TGTGCCAGTGAGGCTTTTCGTGGTGGGACTGAAGCTTTCTTT.

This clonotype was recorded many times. For the CDR3, the DNA is TGTGCCAGCAGCCCCTTGGGGGGACATCGGGCAACTAATGAAAAACTGTTTTTT. Its translation is CASSPLGGHRATNEKLFF. J is TRBJ1-4 and V is TRBV11-2; possible D gene TRBD1, 6 bases. Trimming stripped 5 bases from V and 0 bases from J, with 19 bases between. CDR1 is SGHAT and CDR2 is FQNNGV in the germline V gene. The CDR3 loop spans 18 amino acids.

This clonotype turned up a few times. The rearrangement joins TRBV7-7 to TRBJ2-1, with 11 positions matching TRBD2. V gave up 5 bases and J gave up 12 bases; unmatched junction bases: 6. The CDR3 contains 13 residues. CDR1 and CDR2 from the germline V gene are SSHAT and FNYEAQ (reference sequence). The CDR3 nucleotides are TGTGCCAGCAGCCTTAGCGGGAGGGCTGTGCAGTTCTTC. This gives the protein CASSLSGRAVQFF. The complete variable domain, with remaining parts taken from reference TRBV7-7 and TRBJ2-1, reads GAGVSQSPRYKVTKRGQDVTLRCDPISSHATLYWYQQALGQGPEFLTYFNYEAQPDKSGLPSDRFSAERPEGSISTLTIQRTEQRDSAMYRCASSLSGRAVQFFGPGTRLTVL.